These 2 T cell receptor beta chains originate from one sample sequenced in a study of radiation and T cells in renal cell carcinoma. Sample time point: blood 2 weeks post-SBRT. As to treatment: 15 Gy SBRT to primary tumor, nephrectomy 4 weeks later. Clones were read by immunoSEQ multiplex PCR, and TCRdb kept only the in-frame ones, dropping some. Here the sample spans approximately 79,000 clones, about 81% being singletons. Sequences were derived from blood, sampled from a patient whose treatment included radiotherapy and nephrectomy. The receptors were gathered from a man in his 60s with renal cell carcinoma.

The chain carries TRBV5-1 and TRBJ2-2; 8 bases fit TRBD2. The V gene end was trimmed by 2 bases and the J gene end by 0 bases; junction bases not matched to a gene: 0. Germline CDR1 and CDR2: SGHRS and YFSETQ. The CDR3 totals 15 residues. This CDR3 is CASSLLAANTGELFF. As DNA, the CDR3 is TGCGCCAGCAGCTTACTAGCGGCGAACACCGGGGAGCTGTTTTTT.

V usage is TRBV19 and J usage is TRBJ2-7, with TRBD2 identical over 13 bases. The CDR3 length is 15 residues. The trim removed 5 bases at V and 6 bases at J, leaving 7 bases unmatched. Germline loops: CDR1 LNHDA, CDR2 SQIVND (reference sequence). The CDR3 nucleotides are TGTGCCAGTAGTCCCTCCGGGACTAGCGGGATCGAGCAGTACTTC. This translates into CASSPSGTSGIEQYF.